One sample yielded the 25 T cell receptor beta chains listed below, sequenced in a study of blood T cell repertoires in COVID-19. Method: immunoSEQ multiplex PCR; TCRdb's copy keeps in-frame clones and lacks some. The sample gives 98,000 or so clones, roughly nine tenths of which show up once; 5.2% is in the top ten. Sequenced: peripheral blood. The source is a man in his 60s with COVID-19, enrolled during active disease.

The rearrangement uses TRBV30 and TRBJ2-7; TRBD2 aligns across 8 bases. V lost 5 bases to trimming and J lost 2 bases; unmatched junction nucleotides: 5. Germline V gene data show CDR1 as GTSNPN and CDR2 as SVGIG (reference sequence). The CDR3 is 13 residues long. CDR3 region: CAWAGLAAYEQYF. In DNA, the CDR3 is TGTGCCTGGGCAGGACTAGCTGCCTACGAGCAGTACTTC.

The V call is TRBV11-2, the J call TRBJ1-2; possible D gene TRBD1, 6 bases. V lost 4 bases and J 4 bases, leaving 13 bases between the germline ends. The CDR3 has 14 residues. The V gene's germline CDR1 is SGHAT and CDR2 FQNNGV. This CDR3 reads CASSSGQRRYGYTF. The CDR3 coding sequence is TGTGCCAGCAGCTCCGGACAGCGACGCTATGGCTACACCTTC.

The chain has TRBV11-2 and TRBJ2-7, with D tentatively TRBD1 (6 bases). Germline V gives CDR1 SGHAT, CDR2 FQNNGV. CDR3 length: 15 amino acids. V dropped 0 bases and J dropped 2 bases, with 11 bases sitting between them. Written as DNA, the CDR3 is TGTGCCAGCAGCTTAGACTTTGACAGGCCCTACGAGCAGTACTTC. Amino acids: CASSLDFDRPYEQYF.

This chain uses TRBV24-1 with TRBJ2-7, with D perhaps TRBD2 (6 bases). Germline V CDR1 and CDR2: KGHDR, SFDVKD. Deletions cut 3 bases from V and 1 base from J, with 9 bases between. This CDR3 is 14 amino acids long. CDR3 in amino acids: CATSDPGTSYEQYF. CDR3 sequence (DNA): TGTGCCACCAGTGATCCCGGGACTTCCTACGAGCAGTACTTC.

The V call is TRBV5-1, the J call TRBJ1-1; D not resolved. The V end lost 3 bases, the J end lost 1 base, and 4 bases lay between the germline ends. The CDR3 sequence is 12 residues long. CDR1 is SGHRS, CDR2 YFSETQ, per germline. CDR3 DNA: TGCGCCAGCAGCTCCGGGAACACTGAAGCTTTCTTT. Encoded protein: CASSSGNTEAFF.

V and J are TRBV5-1 and TRBJ1-3; 7 nucleotides match TRBD1. Germline V CDR1 and CDR2: SGHRS, YFSETQ. The CDR3 extends over 15 amino acids. V gave up 8 bases and J gave up 0 bases; unmatched junction bases: 8. The CDR3 nucleotides are TGCGCCAGGATGGGACAGAAAAGCTCTGGAAACACCATATATTTT. This sequence encodes CARMGQKSSGNTIYF.

This clone occurred once. This chain connects TRBV6-2 or TRBV6-3 to TRBJ2-7, with TRBD2 identical over 10 bases. The CDR3 spans 15 residues. V lost 5 bases, J lost 2 bases, and 6 bases stayed unmatched. The germline V gene has CDR1 MNHEY and CDR2 SVGEGT. The CDR3 DNA reads TGTGCCAGCAGTCCCCCAAGCGGGAGGGCCTACGAGCAGTACTTC. Translating gives CASSPPSGRAYEQYF.

This rearrangement joins TRBV6-2 or TRBV6-3 to TRBJ1-5; D ambiguous. Trimming removed 2 bases at V and 0 bases at J, with 8 bases between. This CDR3 comprises 15 residues. Germline V gives CDR1 MNHEY, CDR2 SVGEGT. CDR3 nucleotides: TGTGCCAGCAGTTACCTTGCGGCTAGCAATCAGCCCCAGCATTTT. Translated, it gives CASSYLAASNQPQHF.

J is TRBJ1-1 and V is TRBV6-4; D ambiguous. V was shortened by 4 bases and J by 6 bases, with 15 bases between the two germline ends. Per the germline V gene, CDR1 is MRHNA and CDR2 is SNTAGT. This CDR3 has 14 amino acids. The CDR3 reads CASSANGGSSEAFF. The CDR3 bases are TGTGCCAGCAGTGCGAACGGCGGATCCTCTGAAGCTTTCTTT.

This clone was observed once. The V and J genes are TRBV5-1 and TRBJ2-3, with TRBD1 identical over 9 bases. Losses at the gene ends were 5 bases for V and 3 bases for J; bases not matched to a gene: 4. The CDR3 has 14 residues. The germline CDR1 and CDR2 sequences are SGHRS and YFSETQ. The CDR3 DNA is TGCGCCAGCAGATCGGGACAGGGAACAGATACGCAGTATTTT. Encoded protein: CASRSGQGTDTQYF.

The J gene is TRBJ2-1, the V gene TRBV6-4; maybe TRBD2 (5 bases). This CDR3 has 15 residues. Trimming took 3 bases from V and 6 from J, leaving 15 bases between them. Germline assignment: CDR1 MRHNA and CDR2 SNTAGT. The CDR3 sequence is CASSEASQSPNEQFF. The CDR3 DNA reads TGTGCCAGCAGTGAGGCTAGCCAATCCCCCAATGAGCAGTTCTTC.

This clone showed up just once. CDR3 bases: TGTGCCTGGGACAGGGGGAATGATCAGCCCCAGCATTTT. As protein: CAWDRGNDQPQHF. This sequence joins TRBV30 and TRBJ1-5; 9 bases map to TRBD1. V was pared by 5 bases and J by 5 bases, with 4 bases of the junction left unmatched. The germline V gene has CDR1 GTSNPN and CDR2 SVGIG (reference sequence). The CDR3 totals 13 residues.

The V and J genes are TRBV30 and TRBJ1-1; D might be TRBD1 (6 bases). V dropped 0 bases and J dropped 5 bases, with 25 bases sitting between them. Germline values: CDR1 GTSNPN, CDR2 SVGIG (reference sequence). The CDR3 is 18 amino acids. The CDR3 loop reads CAWSVPEDRGAQGTEAFF. For the CDR3, the DNA is TGTGCCTGGAGTGTACCAGAAGACCGGGGGGCGCAGGGGACTGAAGCTTTCTTT.

The V call is TRBV29-1, the J call TRBJ2-2; possible D gene TRBD2, 6 bases. CDR1 SQVTM and CDR2 ANQGSEA come from the germline V gene. V dropped 1 base and J dropped 4 bases, with 16 bases sitting between them. This CDR3 is built from 16 residues. Here the CDR3 DNA reads TGCAGCGTTGAAGGACTGTACGGGGGTCCCACCGGGGAGCTGTTTTTT. This codes for CSVEGLYGGPTGELFF.

CDR3 sequence reads: CASSRTGIGGQPQHF. The DNA for the CDR3 is TGTGCCAGTTCCCGGACAGGGATAGGAGGACAGCCCCAGCATTTT. This sequence joins TRBV19 and TRBJ1-5; TRBD1 agrees at 8 bases. V lost 8 bases and J lost 7; bases outside the gene matches: 13. CDR1 is LNHDA, CDR2 SQIVND, per germline (reference sequence). CDR3 size: 15 residues.

V and J are TRBV30 and TRBJ1-2; D remains unclear. Trimming took 1 base from V and 8 from J, leaving 14 bases between them. Germline V CDR1 and CDR2: GTSNPN, SVGIG (reference sequence). The CDR3 totals 13 residues. Here the CDR3 DNA reads TGTGCCTGGAGTGACAGATCACCGGGGGGCTACACCTTC. Protein sequence: CAWSDRSPGGYTF.

The chain links TRBV30 to TRBJ2-3; 10 bases align to TRBD2. There are 15 residues in the CDR3. V lost 0 bases, J lost 5 bases, and 5 bases stayed unmatched. Per germline, CDR1 GTSNPN and CDR2 SVGIG (reference sequence). The CDR3 is CAWSVGASGRDTQYF. In DNA form, the CDR3 reads TGTGCCTGGAGTGTAGGGGCTAGCGGGAGAGATACGCAGTATTTT.

This chain uses TRBV9 with TRBJ1-5; D perhaps matches TRBD1 (5 bases). CDR1 is SGDLS and CDR2 is YYNGEE in the germline V gene. V was cut by 3 bases and J by 5 bases, with 18 bases left in between. The CDR3 sequence is 16 residues long. The CDR3 protein is CASSERMDTLDQPQHF. As DNA, the CDR3 is TGTGCCAGCAGCGAGAGAATGGACACCTTAGATCAGCCCCAGCATTTT.

The chain links TRBV6-5 to TRBJ2-3; possibly TRBD2 for D (6 bases). The CDR3 totals 14 residues. The V gene's germline CDR1 is MNHEY and CDR2 SVGAGI. Trimming shortened V by 10 bases and J by 2 bases, and 16 bases separated the two germline ends. The CDR3 bases are TGTGCCACCACAGATAGCGGCGTCACAGATACGCAGTATTTT. Protein sequence: CATTDSGVTDTQYF.

V usage is TRBV29-1 and J usage is TRBJ2-7, with D maybe TRBD1 (6 bases). Per the germline V gene, CDR1 is SQVTM and CDR2 is ANQGSEA. CDR3 length: 16 amino acids. V was trimmed by 7 bases and J by 0 bases, leaving 22 bases between them. CDR3 in DNA: TGCAGCGCCGCATACCTCCGGGACACTGGCTCCTACGAGCAGTACTTC. Translated, it gives CSAAYLRDTGSYEQYF.

This clone was seen only once. The chain couples TRBV30 to TRBJ1-1, with D unclear. CDR3 length equals 13 residues. Trimming pared 1 base from V and 1 base from J, leaving 7 bases between. Germline CDR1 is GTSNPN and CDR2 is SVGIG (reference sequence). DNA for the CDR3: TGTGCCTGGAGTGCAGTAAAGAACACTGAAGCTTTCTTT. Its protein is CAWSAVKNTEAFF.

The chain joins TRBV18 to TRBJ1-2, with D unresolved. The V gene lost 3 bases and the J gene lost 8 bases, with 10 bases spanning the gap. Germline V gives CDR1 KGHSH, CDR2 LQKENI. The CDR3 totals 12 residues. CDR3 amino acids: CASSPQTDGYTF. The CDR3 DNA reads TGTGCCAGCTCACCTCAAACAGACGGCTACACCTTC.

V usage is TRBV7-8 and J usage is TRBJ2-1, with 7 positions matching TRBD2. Trimming removed 5 bases from V and 4 bases from J; junction bases left unmatched: 11. CDR1 is SGHVS and CDR2 is FQNEAQ in the germline V gene. The length of the CDR3 is 16 residues. This CDR3 is CASSLIGAGEYNEQFF. The CDR3, as DNA: TGTGCCAGCAGCCTTATAGGGGCGGGAGAGTACAATGAGCAGTTCTTC.

The V call is TRBV4-1, the J call TRBJ2-2; 8 bases match TRBD1. V trimming: 6 bases; J trimming: 0 bases; junction bases outside the gene matches: 9. Germline CDR1 is MGHRA and CDR2 is YSYEKL. CDR3 size: 17 residues. The CDR3: CASSQKAGGPNTGELFF. The CDR3, as DNA: TGCGCCAGCAGTCAAAAGGCAGGGGGCCCGAACACCGGGGAGCTGTTTTTT.

V gene TRBV5-4 combines with J gene TRBJ2-7; D perhaps matches TRBD2 (6 bases). The CDR3 sequence is 14 residues long. Germline V gives CDR1 SGHNT, CDR2 YYREEE (reference sequence). V shed 2 bases and J shed 1 base, with 10 bases lying between them. The CDR3 loop reads CASSLRLASYEQYF. The DNA for the CDR3 is TGTGCCAGCAGCTTAAGGCTAGCGTCCTACGAGCAGTACTTC. The whole variable domain, filled in from reference TRBV5-4 and TRBJ2-7, reads ETGVTQSPTHLIKTRGQQVTLRCSSQSGHNTVSWYQQALGQGPQFIFQYYREEENGRGNFPPRFSGLQFPNYSSELNVNALELDDSALYLCASSLRLASYEQYFGPGTRLTVT.